This TCR beta chain originates from a study of regulatory T cells in long-lasting Graves disease. Study-level results: Persistent patients had more shared public clonotypes (roughly 2,500) than new patients (about 900).

Many counts were recorded for this clonotype. Its target is not known. Germline loops: CDR1 SQVTM, CDR2 ANQGSEA. J lost 3 bases, V lost 7 bases, and 15 bases had no gene match. The length of the CDR3 is 15 residues. Time point: newly diagnosed GD, antithyroid drugs for less than 3 months. The TCR library was prepared using RNA isolated from PBMCs. TCR beta libraries were built with iRepertoire HTBI primers and Arm-PCR of CDR3 regions. TCRdb re-derived calls from the multiplex PCR reads in MiXCR, one entry per CDR3 protein. This sample carries 500,000 or so distinct CDR3 sequences, roughly 17% of them seen once, and the ten largest clones take over 9%. These records were also assigned to another study, of T cells in Graves' hyperthyroidism and ophthalmopathy.

Sequencing used peripheral blood mononuclear cells (PBMCs), obtained at new diagnosis, from a patient treated with antithyroid drugs. V is TRBV29-1 and J is TRBJ2-7; TRBD1 matches 7 bases. The receptor comes from a middle-aged man with Graves disease. CDR3 in amino acids: CSGSPRDSQNYEQYF. In nucleotides, the CDR3 is TGCAGCGGTTCACCCCGGGACAGTCAAAACTACGAGCAGTACTTC.